A selection of T cell receptor beta chains follows, all from one sample in a study of OX40 agonist ivuxolimab in advanced cancers. Clones were read by immunoSEQ multiplex PCR, and TCRdb kept only the in-frame ones, dropping some. The data hold approximately 50,000 clones, with roughly 86% observed a single time. The sequences come from CD4+ or CD8+ T cells sorted from blood, collected in a trial of the OX40 agonist ivuxolimab. The receptors here all came from an adult with an advanced solid tumor such as melanoma, head and neck, liver or kidney cancer. Each CDR3 is given with its conserved first and last residue. Each record gives: V gene, J gene, D gene, CDR3 protein, CDR3 DNA. A D gene is named only where the DNA matches it firmly.

V gene: TRBV5-1; J gene: TRBJ2-7; D gene: TRBD2; CDR3 protein: CASSLSSGRTYEQYF; CDR3 DNA: TGCGCCAGCAGCCTCTCCAGCGGGAGGACCTACGAGCAGTACTTC
V gene: TRBV27; J gene: TRBJ1-1; D gene: -; CDR3 protein: CASSLTPTTLNTEAFF; CDR3 DNA: TGTGCCAGCAGTTTAACCCCTACGACCCTGAATACTGAAGCTTTCTTT
V gene: TRBV28; J gene: TRBJ1-6; D gene: -; CDR3 protein: CASSPRGGYNSPLHF; CDR3 DNA: TGTGCCAGCAGTCCCCGGGGGGGCTATAATTCACCCCTCCACTTT
V gene: TRBV9; J gene: TRBJ2-1; D gene: TRBD2; CDR3 protein: CASSVGGTTYNEQFF; CDR3 DNA: TGTGCCAGCAGCGTAGGAGGGACTACTTACAATGAGCAGTTCTTC
V gene: TRBV27; J gene: TRBJ2-5; D gene: -; CDR3 protein: CASSFWGFGTQYF; CDR3 DNA: TGTGCCAGCAGCTTCTGGGGATTCGGGACCCAGTACTTC
V gene: TRBV15; J gene: TRBJ2-2; D gene: -; CDR3 protein: CATSTSRTRTTGELFF; CDR3 DNA: TGTGCCACCAGCACCTCCAGGACACGGACAACCGGGGAGCTGTTTTTT
V gene: TRBV7-9; J gene: TRBJ2-1; D gene: -; CDR3 protein: CASSSIRGRALNNEQFF; CDR3 DNA: TGTGCCAGCAGCTCCATTAGGGGGAGGGCCCTGAACAATGAGCAGTTCTTC
V gene: TRBV7-3; J gene: TRBJ2-3; D gene: -; CDR3 protein: CASSRAGQTTQYF; CDR3 DNA: TGTGCCAGCAGCAGAGCGGGACAGACTACGCAGTATTTT
V gene: TRBV20-1; J gene: TRBJ1-3; D gene: -; CDR3 protein: CSARIGNTIYF; CDR3 DNA: TGCAGTGCTAGAATTGGAAACACCATATATTTT
V gene: TRBV19; J gene: TRBJ2-5; D gene: -; CDR3 protein: CASDTGGGETQYF; CDR3 DNA: TGTGCCAGTGATACAGGGGGGGGAGAGACCCAGTACTTC
V gene: TRBV18; J gene: TRBJ2-7; D gene: -; CDR3 protein: CATSTDSYEQYF; CDR3 DNA: TGTGCCACCTCGACGGACTCCTACGAGCAGTACTTC
V gene: TRBV9; J gene: TRBJ2-2; D gene: -; CDR3 protein: CASSVDRGELFF; CDR3 DNA: TGTGCCAGCAGCGTAGATAGGGGGGAGCTGTTTTTT
V gene: TRBV10-3; J gene: TRBJ1-2; D gene: -; CDR3 protein: CAISESGYYGYTF; CDR3 DNA: TGTGCCATCAGTGAGTCCGGGTACTATGGCTACACCTTC
V gene: TRBV7-4; J gene: TRBJ1-3; D gene: -; CDR3 protein: CASRLQGCTIYF; CDR3 DNA: TGTGCCAGCAGACTGCAGGGGTGCACCATATATTTT
V gene: TRBV15; J gene: TRBJ2-6; D gene: -; CDR3 protein: CATRRRGSAGANVLTF; CDR3 DNA: TGTGCCACCAGGCGGAGGGGGTCTGCTGGGGCCAACGTCCTGACTTTC
V gene: TRBV13; J gene: TRBJ1-1; D gene: -; CDR3 protein: CASSIVSQGRGTEAFF; CDR3 DNA: TGTGCCAGCAGCATCGTTTCCCAGGGCAGGGGAACTGAAGCTTTCTTT
V gene: TRBV28; J gene: TRBJ2-3; D gene: TRBD1; CDR3 protein: CASSPHRGTGGTDTQYF; CDR3 DNA: TGTGCCAGCAGTCCTCACCGAGGGACAGGGGGTACAGATACGCAGTATTTT
V gene: TRBV5-1; J gene: TRBJ1-1; D gene: -; CDR3 protein: CASSLGDSRLDTEAFF; CDR3 DNA: TGCGCCAGCAGCTTGGGGGACTCCCGACTTGACACTGAAGCTTTCTTT
V gene: TRBV6-5; J gene: TRBJ2-1; D gene: TRBD2; CDR3 protein: CASSYSIAGGYNEQFF; CDR3 DNA: TGTGCCAGCAGTTACTCGATAGCGGGAGGGTACAATGAGCAGTTCTTC
V gene: TRBV5-1; J gene: TRBJ2-1; D gene: TRBD2; CDR3 protein: CASSLSGREGGEQFF; CDR3 DNA: TGCGCCAGCAGCCTGAGCGGGAGGGAGGGGGGTGAGCAGTTCTTC
V gene: TRBV19; J gene: TRBJ2-1; D gene: TRBD1; CDR3 protein: CASSIFSGQGSNEQFF; CDR3 DNA: TGTGCCAGTAGTATTTTTTCGGGACAGGGGTCCAATGAGCAGTTCTTC
V gene: TRBV7-9; J gene: TRBJ2-5; D gene: -; CDR3 protein: CASSSISGSGEETQYF; CDR3 DNA: TGTGCCAGCAGTTCTATCTCCGGGAGTGGGGAAGAGACCCAGTACTTC
V gene: TRBV11-1; J gene: TRBJ1-1; D gene: -; CDR3 protein: CASSRTENTEAFF; CDR3 DNA: TGTGCCAGCAGCCGGACAGAGAACACTGAAGCTTTCTTT
V gene: TRBV28; J gene: TRBJ2-1; D gene: -; CDR3 protein: CASSSSDYEQFF; CDR3 DNA: TGTGCCAGCAGTTCTTCCGACTATGAGCAGTTCTTC
V gene: TRBV20-1; J gene: TRBJ2-7; D gene: -; CDR3 protein: CSAENSYEQYF; CDR3 DNA: TGCAGTGCTGAGAACAGCTACGAGCAGTACTTC
V gene: TRBV10-3; J gene: TRBJ2-6; D gene: -; CDR3 protein: CAISEWGTGANVLTF; CDR3 DNA: TGTGCCATCAGTGAGTGGGGCACTGGGGCCAACGTCCTGACTTTC
V gene: TRBV7-9; J gene: TRBJ1-1; D gene: TRBD1; CDR3 protein: CASSWGQGRTEAFF; CDR3 DNA: TGTGCCAGCAGCTGGGGACAGGGCAGGACTGAAGCTTTCTTT
V gene: TRBV29-1; J gene: TRBJ2-7; D gene: TRBD1; CDR3 protein: CSVEGDGTGDIYEQYF; CDR3 DNA: TGCAGCGTTGAAGGTGATGGGACAGGGGATATCTACGAGCAGTACTTC
V gene: TRBV28; J gene: TRBJ1-3; D gene: -; CDR3 protein: CASTPRTTSGNTIYF; CDR3 DNA: TGTGCCAGCACCCCTCGGACGACCTCTGGAAACACCATATATTTT
V gene: TRBV18; J gene: TRBJ2-1; D gene: -; CDR3 protein: CASSPGVSYNEQFF; CDR3 DNA: TGTGCCAGCTCACCAGGGGTGAGTTATAATGAGCAGTTCTTC
V gene: TRBV9; J gene: TRBJ2-1; D gene: TRBD2; CDR3 protein: CASSVVAGGSYNEQFF; CDR3 DNA: TGTGCCAGCAGCGTAGTGGCGGGGGGATCCTACAATGAGCAGTTCTTC
V gene: TRBV6-6; J gene: TRBJ2-7; D gene: TRBD2; CDR3 protein: CASRTGTSAILEYF; CDR3 DNA: TGTGCCAGCAGAACCGGGACTAGCGCTATACTGGAGTACTTC
V gene: TRBV27; J gene: TRBJ2-2; D gene: -; CDR3 protein: CASSLIPPNTGELFF; CDR3 DNA: TGTGCCAGCAGTTTAATCCCACCGAACACCGGGGAGCTGTTTTTT
V gene: TRBV5-1; J gene: TRBJ2-3; D gene: -; CDR3 protein: CASSLALASDTQYF; CDR3 DNA: TGCGCCAGCAGCTTGGCCCTAGCGTCAGATACGCAGTATTTT
V gene: TRBV11-3; J gene: TRBJ2-7; D gene: TRBD1; CDR3 protein: CASSSGQGDEQYF; CDR3 DNA: TGTGCCAGCAGCTCGGGACAGGGAGACGAGCAGTACTTC